This T cell receptor (beta chain) originates from a study of blood T cell repertoires in COVID-19. In the original processing: Using reference gene primer amplification, nucleated cell counts were estimated. Profiling relied on immunoSEQ multiplex PCR, and the TCRdb table lists in-frame clones only, not all of them. V and J calls and clone size are copied from that table; D and trimming were computed from the DNA. The table lists 200,000 or so clones, around 81% of them singletons. The CDR3 runs to 13 residues. Germline lookup yields CDR1 SGHNT and CDR2 YYREEE (reference sequence). Trimming removed 7 bases at V and 3 bases at J, with 14 bases between.

Specimen: peripheral blood. This chain links TRBV5-4 with TRBJ2-7; no definite D call. The sequence derives from a woman in her 30s who had recovered from COVID-19. In DNA, the CDR3 is TGTGCCAGCCGTATGGCGACAAACTACGAGCAGTACTTC. This encodes CASRMATNYEQYF.